Listed here are 26 T cell receptor beta chains from one sample, sequenced in a study of T cell clones after liver transplantation. The repertoire was sequenced with immunoSEQ multiplex PCR; TCRdb's copy has only in-frame clones and lacks some. The sample includes under 55,000 clones, 70% to 90% seen only once; the top ten take under 15%. The material was CD8+ T cells from blood, obtained 12 months after liver transplant. These receptors originate from a human patient who received a liver transplant. Some T cells here may be from the graft donor.

The rearrangement joins TRBV5-4 to TRBJ2-5; the D gene is possibly TRBD1 (5 bases). The CDR3 is 13 residues long. Germline V gene sequence: CDR1 SGHNT, CDR2 YYREEE (reference sequence). V shed 2 bases and J shed 3 bases, with 8 bases lying between them. In nucleotides, the CDR3 is TGTGCCAGCAGCTTAGACAGTGAAGAGACCCAGTACTTC. It specifies CASSLDSEETQYF.

The chain carries TRBV19 and TRBJ2-1, with a tentative D call TRBD2 (6 bases). V lost 3 bases, J lost 6 bases, and 18 bases lay in between. This CDR3 comprises 16 residues. Germline lookup yields CDR1 LNHDA and CDR2 SQIVND (reference sequence). The CDR3 bases are TGTGCCAGTAGTATGACGGACTATCTAATGACCAATGAGCAGTTCTTC. Residues: CASSMTDYLMTNEQFF.

This chain links TRBV27 with TRBJ2-2, with D unresolved. The CDR3 totals 14 residues. Germline V gives CDR1 MNHEY, CDR2 SMNVEV (reference sequence). Trimming took 2 bases from V and 2 from J, leaving 6 bases between them. CDR3 sequence (DNA): TGTGCCAGCAGTTTAGTGGTAAACACCGGGGAGCTGTTTTTT. This sequence encodes CASSLVVNTGELFF.

The rearrangement links TRBV6-6 to TRBJ2-7; 8 bases map to TRBD2. Trimming cost V 6 bases and J 2 bases; bases outside gene matches: 9. CDR1 is MNHNY, CDR2 SVGAGI, per germline (reference sequence). There are 15 residues in the CDR3. In nucleotides, the CDR3 is TGTGCCAGCAGAAACCAAGCGGGAGCAGCCTACGAGCAGTACTTC. Its translation: CASRNQAGAAYEQYF.

This chain connects TRBV14 to TRBJ2-1; TRBD2 matches at 7 bases. V shed 4 bases and J 4 bases; nucleotides not matched to a gene: 1. CDR1 SGHDN and CDR2 FVKESK come from the germline V gene. This CDR3 has 13 residues. The CDR3 DNA reads TGTGCCAGCAGCCGAGCGGGGTACAATGAGCAGTTCTTC. Translating it yields CASSRAGYNEQFF.

This rearrangement joins TRBV28 to TRBJ2-1, with 8 bases identical to TRBD2. After removal of 3 bases from V and 3 bases from J, the junction contained 7 bases not matched to a gene. CDR1 is MDHEN and CDR2 is SYDVKM in the germline V gene. This CDR3 has 16 amino acids. For the CDR3, the DNA is TGTGCCAGCAGTTTCTTTGGACTAGCCCTCTACAATGAGCAGTTCTTC. This codes for CASSFFGLALYNEQFF.

This clone was counted many times. This CDR3 is CASSQFNNQPQHF. In nucleotides, the CDR3 is TGTGCCAGCAGCCAATTTAATAATCAGCCCCAGCATTTT. This chain links TRBV14 with TRBJ1-5; no clear D gene. V lost 2 bases, J lost 4 bases, and 6 bases lay in between. There are 13 residues in the CDR3. Germline loops: CDR1 SGHDN, CDR2 FVKESK.

The rearrangement links TRBV9 to TRBJ2-6; D uncertain. Germline-derived CDR1 and CDR2 are SGDLS and YYNGEE. V was cut by 0 bases and J by 5 bases, with 9 bases left in between. The CDR3 has 15 residues. The CDR3 region is CASSVVGNWANVLTF. The CDR3 nucleotides are TGTGCCAGCAGCGTAGTGGGGAACTGGGCCAACGTCCTGACTTTC.

The rearrangement links TRBV5-4 to TRBJ2-2, with TRBD2 as a possible D gene (6 bases). There are 15 residues in the CDR3. Trimming shortened V by 4 bases and J by 0 bases, and 10 bases separated the two germline ends. CDR1 SGHNT and CDR2 YYREEE come from the germline V gene (reference sequence). The CDR3 is CASSRDLANTGELFF. In DNA form, the CDR3 reads TGTGCCAGCAGCCGGGACTTGGCGAACACCGGGGAGCTGTTTTTT.

The V gene is TRBV7-9, the J gene TRBJ2-1; D may be TRBD2 (6 bases). The V and J ends lost 6 bases and 0 bases respectively, with 12 bases between them. Germline V gene data show CDR1 as SEHNR and CDR2 as FQNEAQ (reference sequence). The CDR3 covers 15 residues. CDR3: CASRMAGSSYNEQFF. The CDR3 nucleotides are TGTGCCAGCAGGATGGCGGGAAGCTCCTACAATGAGCAGTTCTTC.

The CDR3 DNA reads as TGTGCCAGCACCGACGGGACGAAAATTGCCGAGCAGTACTTC. It specifies CASTDGTKIAEQYF. This chain uses TRBV7-9 with TRBJ2-7; possibly TRBD1 or TRBD2 for D (5 bases each). Trimming left V 7 bases short and J 6 bases short, with 19 bases between. There are 14 residues in the CDR3. Germline CDR1 reads SEHNR; CDR2 reads FQNEAQ (reference sequence).

V and J are TRBV19 and TRBJ2-7, with 7 bases that match TRBD2. Germline V gene sequence: CDR1 LNHDA, CDR2 SQIVND (reference sequence). V lost 3 bases and J lost 1; bases outside the gene matches: 3. This CDR3 is 14 amino acids long. CDR3 in DNA: TGTGCCAGTAGTATGGCAGCGGGATCCTACGAGCAGTACTTC. It codes for CASSMAAGSYEQYF.

This chain connects TRBV23-1 to TRBJ1-2, with D possibly matching TRBD1 (5 bases). TRBV23-1 is an open reading frame whose function is uncertain. V gave up 0 bases and J gave up 6 bases, with 14 bases separating them. The CDR3 runs to 15 residues. This CDR3 is CASSQSPGVANGYTF. DNA of the CDR3: TGCGCCAGCAGTCAATCCCCGGGGGTAGCGAATGGCTACACCTTC.

The chain couples TRBV2 to TRBJ2-5; 12 bases fit TRBD2. This CDR3 has 16 residues. V gave up 1 base and J gave up 5 bases; unmatched junction bases: 5. The germline CDR1 and CDR2 sequences are SNHLY and FYNNEI. CDR3 region: CASSEGLAGGRETQYF. DNA of the CDR3: TGTGCCAGCAGTGAAGGGCTAGCGGGAGGGCGGGAGACCCAGTACTTC.

The chain couples TRBV5-4 to TRBJ1-2, with a possible D match to TRBD1 (6 bases). The germline CDR1 and CDR2 sequences are SGHNT and YYREEE (reference sequence). Trimming pared 4 bases from V and 4 bases from J, leaving 17 bases between. The CDR3 has 15 residues. The CDR3 spells CASSPGRGVGYGYTF. The CDR3 DNA is TGTGCCAGCAGCCCGGGTAGGGGGGTCGGCTATGGCTACACCTTC.

The rearrangement uses TRBV6-1 and TRBJ1-4; D unresolved. The V gene lost 10 bases and the J gene lost 8 bases, with 11 bases spanning the gap. Germline lookup yields CDR1 MNHNS and CDR2 SASEGT. The CDR3 is made up of 11 amino acids. CDR3 amino acids: CATLKGEKLFF. CDR3 coding DNA: TGTGCCACGCTTAAAGGGGAAAAACTGTTTTTT.

This sequence joins TRBV5-6 and TRBJ2-1; D is perhaps TRBD2 (6 bases). V lost 2 bases to trimming and J lost 6 bases, with 6 bases between them. This CDR3 is 12 amino acids long. Germline V gene data show CDR1 as SGHDT and CDR2 as YYEEEE. The CDR3 loop is CASSFGSNEQFF. In DNA form, the CDR3 reads TGTGCCAGCAGCTTCGGGAGCAATGAGCAGTTCTTC.

The gene calls are TRBV6-5 and TRBJ2-1; the match to TRBD1 covers 8 bases. V shed 2 bases, J shed 4 bases, and the junction held 7 bases outside the gene matches. The germline gives CDR1 MNHEY, CDR2 SVGAGI. The CDR3 is 16 residues long. This CDR3 reads CASSYLGQGPYNEQFF. DNA for the CDR3: TGTGCCAGCAGTTACCTCGGACAGGGACCATACAATGAGCAGTTCTTC.

The CDR3 protein is CASSLVGDRVLGAFF. CDR3 bases: TGTGCCAGCAGCTTAGTGGGGGACAGGGTGTTGGGAGCTTTCTTT. The chain links TRBV5-4 to TRBJ1-1, with 9 bases fitting TRBD1. CDR3 size: 15 residues. Germline V gene data show CDR1 as SGHNT and CDR2 as YYREEE (reference sequence). Trimming at V came to 2 bases and at J to 10 bases, leaving 12 bases not matched to a gene.

This chain links TRBV28 with TRBJ2-3, with TRBD1 as a possible D gene (6 bases). CDR3 length equals 16 residues. Trimming stripped 6 bases from V and 3 bases from J, with 19 bases between. Germline V CDR1 and CDR2: MDHEN, SYDVKM. The CDR3: CASRDQTDSSTDTQYF. CDR3 nucleotides: TGTGCCAGCAGAGACCAGACGGACAGCTCAACAGATACGCAGTATTTT.

This clone was observed a handful of times. The chain carries TRBV6-1 and TRBJ2-1; D might be TRBD1 (6 bases). The CDR3 is made up of 15 amino acids. Trimming removed 5 bases from V and 7 bases from J, with 18 bases in between. Germline V gene sequence: CDR1 MNHNS, CDR2 SASEGT. The CDR3 nucleotides read TGTGCCAGCAGTTCAAGTCCAGGGGAAGGTAATGAGCAGTTCTTC. The encoded protein is CASSSSPGEGNEQFF.

A few counts support this clone. This chain uses TRBV19 with TRBJ1-5; D might be TRBD1 (5 bases). V was shortened by 5 bases and J by 6 bases, with 14 bases between the two germline ends. Germline V CDR1 and CDR2: LNHDA, SQIVND (reference sequence). The CDR3 covers 14 residues. In nucleotides, the CDR3 is TGTGCCAGTAGTCCGGGGGGTTGGGGTCAGCCCCAGCATTTT. The encoded protein is CASSPGGWGQPQHF. Using reference TRBV19 and TRBJ1-5 for the parts outside the CDR3, the full variable domain is DGGITQSPKYLFRKEGQNVTLSCEQNLNHDAMYWYRQDPGQGLRLIYYSQIVNDFQKGDIAEGYSVSREKKESFPLTVTSAQKNPTAFYLCASSPGGWGQPQHFGDGTRLSIL.

V is TRBV27 and J is TRBJ1-1, with D tentatively TRBD1 (6 bases). The germline V gene has CDR1 MNHEY and CDR2 SMNVEV (reference sequence). V shed 0 bases and J shed 5 bases, with 10 bases lying between them. The CDR3 is 14 amino acids. CDR3 protein: CASSLSTQGTEAFF. The CDR3 DNA reads as TGTGCCAGCAGTTTATCGACCCAGGGGACTGAAGCTTTCTTT.

The genes are TRBV10-3 and TRBJ2-2, with a weak D call TRBD2 (6 bases). Germline V gene lookup returns CDR1 ENHRY and CDR2 SYGVKD. V dropped 4 bases and J dropped 0 bases, with 15 bases sitting between them. The CDR3 consists of 17 residues. The CDR3 nucleotides read TGTGCCATCAGTGGTATGGGCCGGGACTCGAACACCGGGGAGCTGTTTTTT. This translates into CAISGMGRDSNTGELFF.

The chain links TRBV19 to TRBJ2-7; D might be TRBD2 (5 bases). The germline V and J ends were trimmed by 2 bases and 0 bases, with 8 bases remaining between them. This CDR3 region has 14 residues. Germline V lookup: CDR1 LNHDA, CDR2 SQIVND (reference sequence). The CDR3 region is CASSIKEASYEQYF. DNA of the CDR3: TGTGCCAGTAGTATAAAGGAGGCCTCCTACGAGCAGTACTTC.

V and J are TRBV27 and TRBJ2-3, with D perhaps assigned TRBD1 or TRBD2 (5 bases each). The CDR3 runs 14 residues. Germline CDR1 is MNHEY and CDR2 is SMNVEV (reference sequence). Deletions cut 5 bases from V and 4 bases from J, with 13 bases between. CDR3 DNA sequence: TGTGCCAGCAGTCCCCTCATGGGGGCAGATACGCAGTATTTT. This codes for CASSPLMGADTQYF.